This record concerns one T cell receptor (beta chain) sequence. Germline V lookup: CDR1 SNHLY, CDR2 FYNNEI. The J segment lost 2 bases and the V segment lost 7 bases, leaving 23 bases of the junction unmatched. The CDR3 runs to 19 residues. Per the original methods: Amplifying reference gene primers gave estimates of nucleated cell counts. Sequencing was performed with immunoSEQ multiplex PCR; in TCRdb, only in-frame clones are kept and a portion is missing. That table is the source of V, J and clone size, and D and trimming were worked out from the DNA. The sample lists 150,000 or so clones; over 80% were seen once. This record comes from a study of blood T cell repertoires in COVID-19. Study-level background: Sources were T cells, B-cell-depleted T cells, or PBMCs; the material itself was cDNA or gDNA.

V usage is TRBV2 and J usage is TRBJ2-7; 7 bases fit TRBD1. The receptor comes from a human donor in a cohort sampled during active COVID-19. Sample: peripheral blood. CDR3: CASTNSAVPTGQRTYEQYF. The CDR3 region has the DNA TGTGCCAGCACCAACAGTGCCGTCCCGACGGGACAGCGGACCTACGAGCAGTACTTC.